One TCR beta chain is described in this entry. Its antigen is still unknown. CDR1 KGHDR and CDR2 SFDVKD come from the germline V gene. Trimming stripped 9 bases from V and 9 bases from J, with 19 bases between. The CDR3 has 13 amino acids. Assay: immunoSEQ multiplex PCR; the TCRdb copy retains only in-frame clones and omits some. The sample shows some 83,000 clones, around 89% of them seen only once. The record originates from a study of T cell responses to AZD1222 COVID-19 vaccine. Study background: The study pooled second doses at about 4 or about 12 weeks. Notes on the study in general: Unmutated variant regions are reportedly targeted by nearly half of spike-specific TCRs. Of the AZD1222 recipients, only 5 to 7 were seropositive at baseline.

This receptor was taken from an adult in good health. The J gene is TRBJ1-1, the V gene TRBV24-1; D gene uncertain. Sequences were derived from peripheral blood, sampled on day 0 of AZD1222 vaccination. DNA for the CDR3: TGTGCCACCCGACAACAACCATGGGTTAAAGCTTTCTTT. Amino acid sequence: CATRQQPWVKAFF.